This T cell receptor beta chain was captured in a study of cytomegalovirus exposure and HLA in healthy donors. There are 16 residues in the CDR3. The germline CDR1 and CDR2 sequences are MNHNY and SVGAGI (reference sequence). The germline V and J ends were trimmed by 6 bases and 0 bases, with 16 bases remaining between them. Vbeta (60) and Jbeta (13) primers were used in the PCR. Repertoires were generated with immunoSEQ multiplex PCR, while TCRdb's copy carries only in-frame clones and drops some. The data show 87,000 or so clones, roughly 8.2% seen once. The sequence came from a man aged 45 to 65 in good health and CMV-seronegative. Sequencing was carried out using PBMCs. This chain joins TRBV6-6 and TRBJ2-3, with D tentatively TRBD2 (5 bases). CDR3 in amino acids: CASSQPEGASTDTQYF. For the CDR3, the DNA is TGTGCCAGCAGCCAACCTGAGGGAGCTAGCACAGATACGCAGTATTTT.